These 12 T cell receptor beta chains came from one sample sequenced in a study of CD8 T cells in Susac syndrome. Reverse transcription of roughly 0.45 to 1 ug RNA was performed with random hexamers. In TCRdb, the immunoSEQ multiplex PCR reads were re-called with MiXCR into one record per CDR3 protein. The table has 150,000 to 200,000 distinct CDR3 sequences, about 96% seen once. Sequencing input: CD4+ T cells from PBMCs. Receptor source: a human donor with Susac syndrome.

Only one count was recorded for this clonotype. The chain joins TRBV12-3 or TRBV12-4 to TRBJ1-1; D gene unclear. Trimming removed 5 bases from V and 5 bases from J, with 6 bases in between. This CDR3 is 11 amino acids long. Here the CDR3 reads CASSRRTEAFF. In DNA, the CDR3 is TGTGCCAGCAGTCGGAGGACTGAAGCTTTCTTT.

This chain connects TRBV30 to TRBJ1-4; 7 nucleotides agree with TRBD1. Losses at the gene ends were 2 bases for V and 12 bases for J; bases not matched to a gene: 9. This CDR3 has 13 amino acids. Germline V CDR1 and CDR2: GTSNPN, SVGIG (reference sequence). The CDR3 DNA reads as TGTGCCTGGAGTTATGAACAGGGGCACCAACTGTTTTTT. This codes for CAWSYEQGHQLFF.

The gene calls are TRBV20-1 and TRBJ1-1; the D is unclear. The CDR3 is 11 amino acids. V gave up 3 bases and J gave up 11 bases, with 13 bases separating them. Germline V lookup: CDR1 DFQATT, CDR2 SNEGSKA (reference sequence). The CDR3: CSASELIPAFF. CDR3 coding DNA: TGCAGTGCTAGCGAGCTCATACCGGCTTTCTTT.

The chain employs TRBV29-1 and TRBJ1-1; TRBD1 might be the D (5 bases). This CDR3 has 14 amino acids. Germline CDR1 and CDR2: SQVTM and ANQGSEA. V was trimmed by 2 bases and J by 0 bases, leaving 10 bases between them. The CDR3 region is CSVEIGQMNTEAFF. In DNA form, the CDR3 reads TGCAGCGTTGAAATAGGACAAATGAACACTGAAGCTTTCTTT.

CDR3 nucleotide sequence: TGTGCCAGCAGCCCTCCAGGGTCTTTGGACACCGGGGAGCTGTTTTTT. This translates into CASSPPGSLDTGELFF. The V gene is TRBV7-9, the J gene TRBJ2-2; possible D gene TRBD1, 5 bases. Deletions cut 5 bases from V and 3 bases from J, with 16 bases between. The CDR3 contains 16 residues. CDR1 is SEHNR, CDR2 FQNEAQ, per germline (reference sequence).

This chain links TRBV20-1 with TRBJ1-1; maybe TRBD1 (6 bases). Looked up from germline, CDR1 is DFQATT and CDR2 is SNEGSKA (reference sequence). Between the trimmed V and J ends, which lost 3 bases and 1 base, there was a span of 9 bases. This CDR3 has 13 amino acids. CDR3 loop: CSASGGPNTEAFF. In DNA form, the CDR3 reads TGCAGTGCTAGTGGGGGCCCGAACACTGAAGCTTTCTTT.

The rearrangement links TRBV10-3 to TRBJ1-2; a weak D match, TRBD1 (5 bases). V was trimmed by 0 bases and J by 5 bases, leaving 13 bases between them. CDR1 and CDR2 from the germline V gene are ENHRY and SYGVKD. The CDR3 extends over 15 amino acids. DNA of the CDR3: TGTGCCATCAGTGAGTCCCCGGGACTTCAGTATGGCTACACCTTC. Amino acids: CAISESPGLQYGYTF.

As concerns this clonotype: One end of the junction does not line up with germline, which may come from a read error. The CDR3 sequence: CASSLDRSYEQYF. The CDR3, as DNA: TGTGCTAGCAGCTTGGACAGGAGCTACGAGCAGTACTTC. This chain connects TRBV7-7 to TRBJ2-7; TRBD1 agrees at 7 bases. The CDR3 length is 13 residues. Germline CDR1 is SSHAT and CDR2 is FNYEAQ (reference sequence).

The J gene is TRBJ1-5, the V gene TRBV19; unclear D gene. V was pared by 2 bases and J by 1 base, with 6 bases between. The CDR3 spans 14 residues. CDR1 and CDR2 from the germline V gene are LNHDA and SQIVND (reference sequence). The CDR3 DNA reads as TGTGCCAGTAGTATATCCAGAAGCAATCAGCCCCAGCATTTT. Its translation: CASSISRSNQPQHF.

The chain joins TRBV14 to TRBJ1-1, with D maybe TRBD1 (5 bases). Looked up from germline, CDR1 is SGHDN and CDR2 is FVKESK. The CDR3 is 13 residues long. Between the trimmed V and J ends, which lost 4 bases and 0 bases, there was a span of 6 bases. The CDR3 here is CASSPGMNTEAFF. CDR3 nucleotides: TGTGCCAGCAGCCCAGGGATGAACACTGAAGCTTTCTTT.

This chain connects TRBV24-1 to TRBJ2-1, with D tentatively TRBD1 or TRBD2 (6 bases each). This CDR3 spans 19 amino acids. V was pared by 4 bases and J by 7 bases, with 28 bases between. Per the germline V gene, CDR1 is KGHDR and CDR2 is SFDVKD. DNA for the CDR3: TGTGCCACCAGTGAGCCTGGCGGGACATTGGGAGCCATCAAGAATGAGCAGTTCTTC. Residues: CATSEPGGTLGAIKNEQFF.

This chain joins TRBV18 and TRBJ2-5, with 7 bases identical to TRBD1. The CDR3 contains 15 residues. J lost 0 bases, V lost 5 bases, and 6 bases had no gene match. Looked up from germline, CDR1 is KGHSH and CDR2 is LQKENI. This CDR3 reads CASSYRGWYQETQYF. In DNA, the CDR3 is TGTGCCAGCTCATACAGGGGATGGTACCAAGAGACCCAGTACTTC.